These 10 T cell receptor beta chains were sequenced from one sample in a study of Ad26.COV2.S vaccination and SARS-CoV-2 variants. Treatment indicated: around 19 received Ad26.COV2.S at low or high dose, single or two shots; about 5 received placebo; per-sample allocation not given. The investigators took samples on day 63 after the first vaccine or placebo injection. This table comes from immunoSEQ multiplex PCR, and its TCRdb copy is limited to in-frame clones, with some not included. The data contain some 250,000 clones, around nine tenths of them singletons. The source material was peripheral blood, sampled in a trial of Ad26.COV2.S vaccine versus placebo. Every receptor here comes from a person aged 18-60 years who received the Ad26.COV2.S COVID-19 vaccine or a placebo.

The rearrangement links TRBV19 to TRBJ2-5; D is possibly TRBD2 (5 bases). CDR3 length: 13 residues. Deletions cut 6 bases from V and 4 bases from J, with 12 bases between. Looked up from germline, CDR1 is LNHDA and CDR2 is SQIVND (reference sequence). The CDR3 is CASRRSSLETQYF. The CDR3, as DNA: TGTGCCAGTAGACGATCTAGCTTAGAGACCCAGTACTTC.

As concerns this clone: Other DNA sequences in this specimen translate into the identical CDR3. The chain links TRBV18 to TRBJ2-7; TRBD1 or TRBD2 may be the D gene (5 bases each). CDR1 and CDR2 from the germline V gene are KGHSH and LQKENI. V was trimmed by 2 bases and J by 0 bases, leaving 8 bases between them. The CDR3 runs 14 residues. The CDR3 DNA follows: TGTGCCAGCTCACCATCTGGGACCTCCTACGAGCAGTACTTC. This gives the protein CASSPSGTSYEQYF.

This chain joins TRBV9 and TRBJ1-4; weak D call: TRBD1 (5 bases). The ends were cut back, 2 bases at V and 5 bases at J, with 13 bases in the middle. Per the germline V gene, CDR1 is SGDLS and CDR2 is YYNGEE. The CDR3 runs to 15 residues. CDR3 DNA sequence: TGTGCCAGCAGCGTTGGGGCAGGTTCCAATGAAAAACTGTTTTTT. Its protein is CASSVGAGSNEKLFF.

V gene TRBV30 combines with J gene TRBJ2-5, with D unclear. CDR3 length: 12 residues. The germline V gene has CDR1 GTSNPN and CDR2 SVGIG (reference sequence). V was shortened by 6 bases and J by 2 bases, with 10 bases between the two germline ends. The CDR3 DNA follows: TGTGCCTGTAGTTTCTATCAAGAGACCCAGTACTTC. Translated, it gives CACSFYQETQYF. Full variable domain (missing parts from reference TRBV30 and TRBJ2-5): SQTIHQWPATLVQPVGSPLSLECTVEGTSNPNLYWYRQAAGRGLQLLFYSVGIGQISSEVPQNLSASRPQDRQFILSSKKLLLSDSGFYLCACSFYQETQYFGPGTRLLVL.

This clone has just one count. The chain has TRBV10-3 and TRBJ1-1; D is uncertain. The CDR3 has 13 residues. Trimming shortened V by 5 bases and J by 3 bases, and 10 bases separated the two germline ends. Germline V gives CDR1 ENHRY, CDR2 SYGVKD. DNA of the CDR3: TGTGCCATCAGTAAGAACGAATACACTGAAGCTTTCTTT. The encoded protein is CAISKNEYTEAFF.

V usage is TRBV5-1 and J usage is TRBJ2-3, with 15 bases that match TRBD2. The CDR3 has 18 residues. The V and J ends lost 6 bases and 1 base, in that order; junction bases with no gene match: 9. Germline loops: CDR1 SGHRS, CDR2 YFSETQ. CDR3 coding DNA: TGCGCCAGCACTTTGACCGGGACTAGCGGGGGGCGCACAGATACGCAGTATTTT. This translates into CASTLTGTSGGRTDTQYF.

V usage is TRBV6-5 and J usage is TRBJ1-1, with TRBD1 matching over 7 bases. Germline loops: CDR1 MNHEY, CDR2 SVGAGI. This CDR3 contains 14 residues. V was clipped by 8 bases and J by 2 bases; unmatched bases: 8. CDR3 residues: CASGRTGINTEAFF. The CDR3 DNA reads TGTGCCAGCGGGCGGACAGGAATAAACACTGAAGCTTTCTTT.

This chain connects TRBV7-2 to TRBJ2-7; perhaps TRBD1 as D (5 bases). V lost 1 base to trimming and J lost 4 bases, with 8 bases between them. Germline CDR1 and CDR2: SGHTA and FQGNSA. The CDR3 has 13 residues. The CDR3 spells CASSLDRQYEQYF. The CDR3 coding sequence is TGTGCCAGCAGCTTAGACAGACAGTACGAGCAGTACTTC. Full variable domain (outside the CDR3, taken from reference TRBV7-2 and TRBJ2-7): GAGVSQSPSNKVTEKGKDVELRCDPISGHTALYWYRQSLGQGLEFLIYFQGNSAPDKSGLPSDRFSAERTGGSVSTLTIQRTQQEDSAVYLCASSLDRQYEQYFGPGTRLTVT.

CDR3 DNA sequence: TGTGCCAGCAGCTTAGAAGACGGGACAGTTGGACGGCAGTTCTTC. It codes for CASSLEDGTVGRQFF. The J gene is TRBJ2-1, the V gene TRBV5-4, with 7 bases matching TRBD1. V trimming: 2 bases; J trimming: 12 bases; junction bases outside the gene matches: 14. The CDR3 loop spans 15 amino acids. Per germline, CDR1 SGHNT and CDR2 YYREEE (reference sequence).

This chain joins TRBV30 and TRBJ1-2; 9 bases agree with TRBD1. Trimming took 3 bases from V and 1 from J; bases not matched to a gene: 6. The V gene's germline CDR1 is GTSNPN and CDR2 SVGIG (reference sequence). CDR3 size: 15 residues. CDR3 DNA: TGTGCCTGGAGGCGGGACAGGGCCCTTAACTATGGCTACACCTTC. It is translated as CAWRRDRALNYGYTF.